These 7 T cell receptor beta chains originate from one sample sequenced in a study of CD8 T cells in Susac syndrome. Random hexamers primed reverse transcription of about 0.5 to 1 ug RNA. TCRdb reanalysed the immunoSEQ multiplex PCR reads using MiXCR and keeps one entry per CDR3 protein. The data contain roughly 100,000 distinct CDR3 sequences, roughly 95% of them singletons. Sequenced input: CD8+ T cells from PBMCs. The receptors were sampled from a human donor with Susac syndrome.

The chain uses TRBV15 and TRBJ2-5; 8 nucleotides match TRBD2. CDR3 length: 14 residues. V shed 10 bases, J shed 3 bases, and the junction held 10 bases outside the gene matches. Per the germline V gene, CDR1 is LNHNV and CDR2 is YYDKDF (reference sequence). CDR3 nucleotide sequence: TGTGCCATAGAATCCTCGGGGGGGAAAGAGACCCAGTACTTC. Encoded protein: CAIESSGGKETQYF.

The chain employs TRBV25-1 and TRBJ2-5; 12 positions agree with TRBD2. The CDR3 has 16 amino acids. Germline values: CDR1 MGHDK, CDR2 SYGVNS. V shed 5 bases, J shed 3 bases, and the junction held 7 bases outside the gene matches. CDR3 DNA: TGTGCCAGCAGTACTAGGACTAGCGGGACCAAAGAGACCCAGTACTTC. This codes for CASSTRTSGTKETQYF.

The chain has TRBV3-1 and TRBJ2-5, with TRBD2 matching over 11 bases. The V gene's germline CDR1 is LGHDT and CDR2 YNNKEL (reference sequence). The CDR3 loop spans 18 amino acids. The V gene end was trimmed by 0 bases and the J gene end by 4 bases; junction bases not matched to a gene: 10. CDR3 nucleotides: TGTGCCAGCAGCCAAGAGTTCGGGACTAGCGGCCGAGGAGAGACCCAGTACTTC. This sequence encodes CASSQEFGTSGRGETQYF.

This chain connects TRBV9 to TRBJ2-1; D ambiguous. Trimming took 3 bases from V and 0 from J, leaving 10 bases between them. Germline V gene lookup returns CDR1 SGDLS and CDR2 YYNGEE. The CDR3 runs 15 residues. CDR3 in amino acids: CASSGTFSSYNEQFF. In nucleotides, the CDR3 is TGTGCCAGCAGCGGAACTTTCAGCTCCTACAATGAGCAGTTCTTC. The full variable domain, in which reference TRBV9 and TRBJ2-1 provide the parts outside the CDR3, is DSGVTQTPKHLITATGQRVTLRCSPRSGDLSVYWYQQSLDQGLQFLIQYYNGEERAKGNILERFSAQQFPDLHSELNLSSLELGDSALYFCASSGTFSSYNEQFFGPGTRLTVL.

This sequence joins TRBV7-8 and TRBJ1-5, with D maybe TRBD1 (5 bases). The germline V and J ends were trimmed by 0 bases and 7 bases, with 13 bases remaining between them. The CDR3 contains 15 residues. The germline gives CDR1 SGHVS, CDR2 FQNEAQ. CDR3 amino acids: CASSLASGVGQPQHF. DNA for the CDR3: TGTGCCAGCAGCTTAGCGTCGGGGGTTGGACAGCCCCAGCATTTT.

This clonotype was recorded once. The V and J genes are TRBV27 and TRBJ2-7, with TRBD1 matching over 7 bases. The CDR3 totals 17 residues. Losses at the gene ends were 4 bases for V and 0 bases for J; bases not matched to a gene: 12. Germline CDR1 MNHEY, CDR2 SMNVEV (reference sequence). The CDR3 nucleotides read TGTGCCAGCAGTTCAACTAGGACAGGCCTTATCTCCTACGAGCAGTACTTC. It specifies CASSSTRTGLISYEQYF.

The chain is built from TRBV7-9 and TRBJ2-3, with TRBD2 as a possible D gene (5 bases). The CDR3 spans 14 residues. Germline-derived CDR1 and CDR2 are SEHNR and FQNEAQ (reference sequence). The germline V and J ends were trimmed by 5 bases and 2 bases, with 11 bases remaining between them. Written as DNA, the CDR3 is TGTGCCAGCAGCGCGGAGGCGGACACAGATACGCAGTATTTT. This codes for CASSAEADTDTQYF.